The rows below give T cell receptor beta chains drawn from one sample of a study of blood T cell repertoires in COVID-19. Using immunoSEQ multiplex PCR, the repertoire was profiled, and TCRdb retains in-frame clones only, with some absent. This sample carries 150,000 to 200,000 clones, about nine tenths of them seen once, and the ten largest clones take 3.5% to 5%. The sample comprised peripheral blood. These receptors all stem from a woman in her twenties or thirties with acute or convalescent COVID-19. The CDR3 runs from the conserved cysteine through the conserved F or W. Each record gives: D gene, J gene, V gene, CDR3 protein. A D gene is named only where the DNA matches it firmly.

D: TRBD1; J: TRBJ2-3; V: TRBV28; CDR3: CASRSSGQVDGRTQYF
D: NA; J: TRBJ1-2; V: TRBV2; CDR3: CASSEGVSNYGYTF
D: NA; J: TRBJ2-3; V: TRBV5-1; CDR3: CASQAVPSTDTQYF
D: TRBD2; J: TRBJ2-7; V: TRBV28; CDR3: CASSFQSAGTYEQYF
D: TRBD2; J: TRBJ2-7; V: TRBV5-1; CDR3: CASSQGLAGGEQYF
D: TRBD2; J: TRBJ2-3; V: TRBV4-1; CDR3: CASSQPASGSNKDTQYF
D: NA; J: TRBJ2-7; V: TRBV6-5; CDR3: CASRSPGQSSYEQYF
D: NA; J: TRBJ2-1; V: TRBV29-1; CDR3: CSVCGESYNEQFF
D: NA; J: TRBJ2-2; V: TRBV19; CDR3: CASSIRGPGELFF
D: NA; J: TRBJ2-1; V: TRBV6-5; CDR3: CASSYSRGSYNEQFF
D: TRBD1; J: TRBJ1-6; V: TRBV4-1; CDR3: CASRDRGYNSPLHF
D: NA; J: TRBJ1-1; V: TRBV7-9; CDR3: CASNWGGRTEAFF
D: TRBD2; J: TRBJ2-3; V: TRBV28; CDR3: CASSTRLAGGDTQYF
D: TRBD1; J: TRBJ2-2; V: TRBV25-1; CDR3: CASSPHGTGGTGELFF
D: TRBD1; J: TRBJ1-2; V: TRBV6-2/TRBV6-3; CDR3: CASSPSDRNYTF
D: NA; J: TRBJ1-4; V: TRBV7-8; CDR3: CASSTYADPTNEKLFF
D: NA; J: TRBJ1-6; V: TRBV15; CDR3: CATSNRDIGRNSPLHF
D: TRBD1; J: TRBJ2-1; V: TRBV20-1; CDR3: CSASDRGSYNEQFF
D: TRBD1; J: TRBJ1-6; V: TRBV14; CDR3: CASSFRRQGGSPLHF
D: NA; J: TRBJ1-6; V: TRBV30; CDR3: CAWHTYNSPLHF
D: NA; J: TRBJ1-3; V: TRBV13; CDR3: CASGEVGNTIYF
D: TRBD2; J: TRBJ2-7; V: TRBV5-1; CDR3: CASSIAGLTDEQYF
D: NA; J: TRBJ1-1; V: TRBV7-9; CDR3: CASSFAGLDDYMNTEAFF
D: TRBD1; J: TRBJ1-5; V: TRBV18; CDR3: CASSDRAMESNQPQHF
D: NA; J: TRBJ2-3; V: TRBV9; CDR3: CASSVLISTDTQYF
D: NA; J: TRBJ2-3; V: TRBV10-1; CDR3: CASSEAVSTDTQYF
D: TRBD1; J: TRBJ1-2; V: TRBV25-1; CDR3: CASSVGGTGNGYTF